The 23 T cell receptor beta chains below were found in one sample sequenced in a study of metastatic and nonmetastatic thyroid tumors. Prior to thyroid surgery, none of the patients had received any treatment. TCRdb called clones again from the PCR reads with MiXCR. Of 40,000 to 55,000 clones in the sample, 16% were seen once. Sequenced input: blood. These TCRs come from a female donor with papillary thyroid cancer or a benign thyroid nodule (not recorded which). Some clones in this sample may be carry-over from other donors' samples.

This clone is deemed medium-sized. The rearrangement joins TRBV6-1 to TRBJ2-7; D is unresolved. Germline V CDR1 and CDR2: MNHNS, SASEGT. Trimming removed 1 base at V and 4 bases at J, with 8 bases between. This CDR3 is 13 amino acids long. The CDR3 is CASSEVVEYEQYF. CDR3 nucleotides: TGTGCCAGCAGTGAAGTCGTGGAATACGAGCAGTACTTC.

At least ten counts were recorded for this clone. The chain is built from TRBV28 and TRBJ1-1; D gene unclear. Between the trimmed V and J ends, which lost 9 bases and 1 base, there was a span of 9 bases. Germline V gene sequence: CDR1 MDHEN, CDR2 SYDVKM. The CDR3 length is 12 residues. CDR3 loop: CASKVGNTEAFF. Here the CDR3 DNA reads TGTGCCAGTAAAGTTGGGAACACTGAAGCTTTCTTT.

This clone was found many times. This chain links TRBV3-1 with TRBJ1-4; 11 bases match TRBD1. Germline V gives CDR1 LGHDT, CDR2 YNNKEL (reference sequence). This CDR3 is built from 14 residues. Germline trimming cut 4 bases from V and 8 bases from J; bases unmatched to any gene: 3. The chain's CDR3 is CASSPGQGGEKLFF. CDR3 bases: TGTGCCAGCAGCCCGGGACAGGGGGGGGAAAAACTGTTTTTT.

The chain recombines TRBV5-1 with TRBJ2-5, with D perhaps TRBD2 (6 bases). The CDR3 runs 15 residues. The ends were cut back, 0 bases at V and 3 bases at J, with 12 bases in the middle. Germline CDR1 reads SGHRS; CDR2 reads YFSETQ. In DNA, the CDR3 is TGCGCCAGCAGCTTGGAAAAACTAGCAGAAGAGACCCAGTACTTC. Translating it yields CASSLEKLAEETQYF.

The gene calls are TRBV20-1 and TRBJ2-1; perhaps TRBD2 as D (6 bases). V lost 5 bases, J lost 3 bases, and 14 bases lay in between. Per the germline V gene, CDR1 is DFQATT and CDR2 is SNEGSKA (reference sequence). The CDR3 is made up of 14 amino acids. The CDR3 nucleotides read TGCAGTGCTCTAGGGGTTAGCGGCTACAATGAGCAGTTCTTC. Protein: CSALGVSGYNEQFF.

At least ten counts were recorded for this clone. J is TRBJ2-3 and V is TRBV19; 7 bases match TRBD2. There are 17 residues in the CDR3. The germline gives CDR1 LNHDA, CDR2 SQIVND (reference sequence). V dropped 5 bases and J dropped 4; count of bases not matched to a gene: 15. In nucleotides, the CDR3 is TGTGCCAGTAGTGCACCCCCCTTCGCGGGAGTCGCAGATACGCAGTATTTT. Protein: CASSAPPFAGVADTQYF.

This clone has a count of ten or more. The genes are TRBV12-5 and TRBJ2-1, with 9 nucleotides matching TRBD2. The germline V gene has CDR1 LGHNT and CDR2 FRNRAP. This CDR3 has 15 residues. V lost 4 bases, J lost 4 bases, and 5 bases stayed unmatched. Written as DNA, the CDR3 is TGTGCTAGTGGTTCCGGGACTAGCCTTTACAATGAGCAGTTCTTC. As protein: CASGSGTSLYNEQFF. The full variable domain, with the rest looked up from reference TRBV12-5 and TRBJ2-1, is DARVTQTPRHKVTEMGQEVTMRCQPILGHNTVFWYRQTMMQGLELLAYFRNRAPLDDSGMPKDRFSAEMPDATLATLKIQPSEPRDSAVYFCASGSGTSLYNEQFFGPGTRLTVL.

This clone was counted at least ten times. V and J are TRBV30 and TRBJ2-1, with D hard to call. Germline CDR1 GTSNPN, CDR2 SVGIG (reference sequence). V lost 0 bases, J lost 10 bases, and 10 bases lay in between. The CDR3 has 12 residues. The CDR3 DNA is TGTGCCTGGAGTGTAAACATTGGGGAGCAGTTCTTC. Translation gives CAWSVNIGEQFF.

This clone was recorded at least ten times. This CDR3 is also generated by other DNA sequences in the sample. The CDR3 DNA is TGTGCCAGCAGTTACTCGATGGGGACCGGGACAGGGGGCACTGAAGCTTTCTTT. Translating gives CASSYSMGTGTGGTEAFF. The V gene is TRBV6-5, the J gene TRBJ1-1, with 11 bases that match TRBD1. The CDR3 totals 18 residues. Germline V gives CDR1 MNHEY, CDR2 SVGAGI. Trimming cost V 0 bases and J 4 bases; bases outside gene matches: 10.

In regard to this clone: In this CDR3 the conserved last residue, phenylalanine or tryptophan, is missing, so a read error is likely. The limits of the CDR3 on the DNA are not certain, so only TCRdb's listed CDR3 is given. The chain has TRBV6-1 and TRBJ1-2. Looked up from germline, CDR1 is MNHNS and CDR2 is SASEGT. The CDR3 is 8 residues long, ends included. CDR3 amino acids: CASSQQLG.

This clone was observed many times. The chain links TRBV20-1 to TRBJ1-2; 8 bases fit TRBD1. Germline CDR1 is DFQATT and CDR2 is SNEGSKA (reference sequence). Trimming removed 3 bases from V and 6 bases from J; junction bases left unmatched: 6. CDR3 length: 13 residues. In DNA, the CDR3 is TGCAGTGCTAGGGACAGGGCCATAGATGGCTACACCTTC. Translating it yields CSARDRAIDGYTF.

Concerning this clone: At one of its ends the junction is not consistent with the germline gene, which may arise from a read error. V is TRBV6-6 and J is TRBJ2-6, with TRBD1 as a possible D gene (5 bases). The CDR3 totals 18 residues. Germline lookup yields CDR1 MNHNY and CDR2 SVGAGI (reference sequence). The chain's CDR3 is CASSYSTDVRSGANILTF. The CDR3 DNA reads TGTGCCAGCAGTTACTCGACGGACGTCAGGTCTGGGGCCAACATCCTGACTTTC.

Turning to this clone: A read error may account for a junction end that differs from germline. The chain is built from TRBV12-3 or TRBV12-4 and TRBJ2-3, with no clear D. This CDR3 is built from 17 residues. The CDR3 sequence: CVSALTLGGMSTDTQYF. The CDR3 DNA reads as TGTGTCAGCGCCCTCACATTGGGTGGGATGAGCACAGATACGCAGTATTTT.

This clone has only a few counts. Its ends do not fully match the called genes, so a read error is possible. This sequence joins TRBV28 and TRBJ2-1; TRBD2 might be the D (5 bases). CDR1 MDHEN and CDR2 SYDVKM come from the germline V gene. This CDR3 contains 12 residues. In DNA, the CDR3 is TGCGCCAGCAGGTCGACTGGAGGCGAGCAGTTCTTC. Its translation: CASRSTGGEQFF. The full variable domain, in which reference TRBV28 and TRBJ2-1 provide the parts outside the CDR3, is DVKVTQSSRYLVKRTGEKVFLECVQDMDHENMFWYRQDPGLGLRLIYFSYDVKMKEKGDIPEGYSVSREKKERFSLILESASTNQTSMYLCASRSTGGEQFFGPGTRLTVL.

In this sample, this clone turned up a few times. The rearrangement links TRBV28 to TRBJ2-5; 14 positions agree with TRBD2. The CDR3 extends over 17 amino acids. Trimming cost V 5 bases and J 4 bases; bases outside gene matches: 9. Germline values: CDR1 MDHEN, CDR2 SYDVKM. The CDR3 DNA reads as TGTGCCAGCAGTCCCGGGACTAGCGGGGGTGGGGGAGAGACCCAGTACTTC. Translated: CASSPGTSGGGGETQYF.

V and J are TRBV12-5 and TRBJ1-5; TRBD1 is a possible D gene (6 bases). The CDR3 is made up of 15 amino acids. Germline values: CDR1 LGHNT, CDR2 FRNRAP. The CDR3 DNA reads TGTTCTAAGAAGGACAGTGGGTATAGCAATCAGCCCCAGCATTTT. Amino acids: CSKKDSGYSNQPQHF.

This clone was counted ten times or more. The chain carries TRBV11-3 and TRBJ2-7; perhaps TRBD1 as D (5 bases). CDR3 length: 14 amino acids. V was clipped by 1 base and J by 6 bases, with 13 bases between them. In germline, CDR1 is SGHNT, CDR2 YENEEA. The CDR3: CASSLGQGSGEQYF. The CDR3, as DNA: TGTGCCAGCAGCTTAGGGCAGGGCTCCGGCGAGCAGTACTTC.

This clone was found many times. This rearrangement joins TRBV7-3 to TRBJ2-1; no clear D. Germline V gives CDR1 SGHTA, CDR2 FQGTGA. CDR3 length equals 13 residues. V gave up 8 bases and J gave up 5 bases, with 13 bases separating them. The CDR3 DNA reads TGTGCCAGCGGATTGGGCATCAACAATGAGCAGTTCTTC. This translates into CASGLGINNEQFF.

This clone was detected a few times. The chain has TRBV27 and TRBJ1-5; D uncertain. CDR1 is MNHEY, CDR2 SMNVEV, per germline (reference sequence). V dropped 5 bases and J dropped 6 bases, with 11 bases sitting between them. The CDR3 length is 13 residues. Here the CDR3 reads CASSRGLAQPQHF. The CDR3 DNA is TGTGCCAGCAGTCGGGGTTTGGCTCAGCCCCAGCATTTT.

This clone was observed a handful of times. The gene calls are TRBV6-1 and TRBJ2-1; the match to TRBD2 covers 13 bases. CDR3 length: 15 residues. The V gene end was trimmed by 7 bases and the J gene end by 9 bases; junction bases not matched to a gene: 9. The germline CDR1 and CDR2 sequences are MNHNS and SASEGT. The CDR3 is CASTRWTSGRSEQFF. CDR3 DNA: TGTGCCAGCACTCGCTGGACTAGCGGGAGATCTGAGCAGTTCTTC.

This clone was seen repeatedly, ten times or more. CDR3 coding DNA: TGTGCCAGCAGTTCACGGGGGAGGGCCGTCAATGAGCAGTTCTTC. Translating gives CASSSRGRAVNEQFF. The chain couples TRBV27 to TRBJ2-1, with 7 positions matching TRBD2. V shed 4 bases and J 6 bases; nucleotides not matched to a gene: 9. In germline, CDR1 is MNHEY, CDR2 SMNVEV (reference sequence). The CDR3 runs to 15 residues.

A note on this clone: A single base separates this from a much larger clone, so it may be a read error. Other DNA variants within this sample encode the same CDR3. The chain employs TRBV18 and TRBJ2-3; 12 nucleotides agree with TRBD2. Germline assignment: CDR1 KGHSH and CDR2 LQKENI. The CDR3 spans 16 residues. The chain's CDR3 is CASSPGLAGSEDTQYF. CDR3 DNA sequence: TGTGCCAGCTCACCCGGACTAGCGGGGTCGGAAGATACACAGTATTTT. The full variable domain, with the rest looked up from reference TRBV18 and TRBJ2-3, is NAGVMQNPRHLVRRRGQEARLRCSPMKGHSHVYWYRQLPEEGLKFMVYLQKENIIDESGMPKERFSAEFPKEGPSILRIQQVVRGDSAAYFCASSPGLAGSEDTQYFGPGTRLTVL.

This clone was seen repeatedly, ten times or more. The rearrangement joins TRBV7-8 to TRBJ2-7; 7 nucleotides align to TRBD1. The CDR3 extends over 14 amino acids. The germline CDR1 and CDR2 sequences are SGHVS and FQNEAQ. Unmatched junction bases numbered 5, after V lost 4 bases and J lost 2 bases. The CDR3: CASSYRTGPYEQYF. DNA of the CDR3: TGTGCCAGCAGCTATCGGACAGGACCCTACGAGCAGTACTTC.